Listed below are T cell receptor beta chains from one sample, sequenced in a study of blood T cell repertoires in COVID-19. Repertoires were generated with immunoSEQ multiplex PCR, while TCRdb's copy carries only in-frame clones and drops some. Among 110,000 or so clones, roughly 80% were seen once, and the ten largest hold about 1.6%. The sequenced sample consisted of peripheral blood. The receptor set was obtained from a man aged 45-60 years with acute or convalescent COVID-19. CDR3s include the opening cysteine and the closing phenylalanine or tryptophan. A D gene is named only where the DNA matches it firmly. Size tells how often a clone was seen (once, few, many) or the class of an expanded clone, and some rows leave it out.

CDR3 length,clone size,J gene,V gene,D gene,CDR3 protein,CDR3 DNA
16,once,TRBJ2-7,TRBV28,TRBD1,CASSPSGTGKPYEQYF,TGTGCCAGCAGTCCCTCAGGGACAGGTAAACCCTACGAGCAGTACTTC
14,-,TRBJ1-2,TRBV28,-,CASSSRGGMRGYTF,TGTGCCAGCAGCTCCCGGGGGGGGATGAGAGGCTACACCTTC
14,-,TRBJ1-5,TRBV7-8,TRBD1,CASSRGDRGQPQHF,TGTGCCAGCAGCCGAGGGGACAGGGGGCAGCCCCAGCATTTT
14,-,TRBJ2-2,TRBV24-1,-,CATSPPGSTGELFF,TGTGCCACCAGTCCACCGGGGAGCACCGGGGAGCTGTTTTTT
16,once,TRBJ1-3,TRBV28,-,CASSLRKRGPGDTIYF,TGTGCCAGCAGTTTAAGGAAGCGAGGGCCTGGGGACACCATATATTTT
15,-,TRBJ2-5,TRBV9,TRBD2,CASSVDPGGTETQYF,TGTGCCAGCAGCGTAGATCCGGGGGGTACGGAGACCCAGTACTTC
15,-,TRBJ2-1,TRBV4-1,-,CASSQVGLGAAEQFF,TGCGCCAGCAGCCAAGTTGGGTTAGGGGCGGCTGAGCAGTTCTTC
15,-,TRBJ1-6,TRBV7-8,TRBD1,CASSKGQGGNSPLHF,TGTGCCAGCAGCAAGGGACAGGGAGGAAATTCACCCCTCCACTTT
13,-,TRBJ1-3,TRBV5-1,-,CASSWDFGNTIYF,TGCGCCAGCAGCTGGGACTTCGGAAACACCATATATTTT
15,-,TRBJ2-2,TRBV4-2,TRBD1,CASSLRQGDTGELFF,TGTGCCAGCAGCCTCAGACAGGGAGACACCGGGGAGCTGTTTTTT
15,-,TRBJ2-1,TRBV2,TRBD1,CASSKGQGSYNEQFF,TGTGCCAGCAGTAAGGGACAGGGGTCCTACAATGAGCAGTTCTTC
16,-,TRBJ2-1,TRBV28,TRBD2,CASSFYLAGAYNEQFF,TGTGCCAGCAGTTTTTATCTAGCGGGGGCCTACAATGAGCAGTTCTTC
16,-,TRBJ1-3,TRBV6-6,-,CASRWGETASGNTIYF,TGTGCCAGCAGATGGGGAGAAACCGCCTCTGGAAACACCATATATTTT
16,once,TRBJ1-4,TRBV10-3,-,CAISESNSVSNEKLFF,TGTGCCATCAGTGAGTCCAACTCTGTCTCGAATGAAAAACTGTTTTTT
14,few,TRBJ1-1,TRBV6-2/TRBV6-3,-,CASSAWGDRTEAFF,TGTGCCAGCAGTGCCTGGGGCGATCGGACTGAAGCTTTCTTT
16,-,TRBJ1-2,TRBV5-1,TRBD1,CASSLLGQGANYGYTF,TGCGCCAGCAGCCTGTTAGGACAGGGGGCGAACTATGGCTACACCTTC
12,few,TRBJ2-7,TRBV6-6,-,CASSYPRGEQYF,TGTGCCAGCAGTTACCCCAGGGGGGAACAGTACTTC
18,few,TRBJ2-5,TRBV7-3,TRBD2,CASRPSTTSGDLQETQYF,TGTGCCAGCAGACCTAGTACGACTAGCGGTGATTTACAAGAGACCCAGTACTTC
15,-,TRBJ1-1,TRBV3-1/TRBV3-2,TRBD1,CASSTHGTGNTEAFF,TGTGCCAGCAGCACCCATGGGACAGGGAACACTGAAGCTTTCTTT
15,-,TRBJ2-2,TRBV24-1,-,CATSDPGHNTGELFF,TGTGCCACCAGTGACCCGGGACACAACACCGGGGAGCTGTTTTTT
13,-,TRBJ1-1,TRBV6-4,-,CASSEDRGTEAFF,TGTGCCAGCAGTGAAGACCGGGGCACTGAAGCTTTCTTT
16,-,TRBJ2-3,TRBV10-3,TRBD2,CAISEASGVLTDTQYF,TGTGCCATCAGTGAGGCTAGCGGGGTCCTCACAGATACGCAGTATTTT
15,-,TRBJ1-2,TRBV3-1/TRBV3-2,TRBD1,CASSQEQGAWYGYTF,TGTGCCAGCAGCCAAGAACAGGGGGCATGGTATGGCTACACCTTC